This is a list of T cell receptor beta chains from one sample in a study of T cell responses to AZD1222 COVID-19 vaccine. Assay: immunoSEQ multiplex PCR; the TCRdb copy retains only in-frame clones and omits some. The data show roughly 82,000 clones, roughly 85% seen once. This specimen consisted of peripheral blood, obtained on day 0 of AZD1222 vaccination. These receptors were collected from an adult in good health. The CDR3 runs from the conserved cysteine through the conserved F or W. The order of the fields is V gene, J gene, clone size, D gene, CDR3 protein, CDR3 DNA. The D gene is left open where the match is weak. Not all rows give a size; the values are once, few, many and, for expanded clones, a class.

V gene: TRBV6-5
J gene: TRBJ1-4
clone size: -
D gene: -
CDR3 protein: CASRRTAHLEKLFF
CDR3 DNA: TGTGCCAGCAGGCGGACAGCTCATCTGGAAAAACTGTTTTTT

V gene: TRBV7-3
J gene: TRBJ2-5
clone size: -
D gene: -
CDR3 protein: CASSPGLTGTQYF
CDR3 DNA: TGTGCCAGCAGCCCGGGCTTAACTGGGACCCAGTACTTC

V gene: TRBV9
J gene: TRBJ1-1
clone size: -
D gene: TRBD1
CDR3 protein: CASRPPGQGVFTEAFF
CDR3 DNA: TGTGCCAGCAGGCCACCGGGACAGGGGGTTTTCACTGAAGCTTTCTTT

V gene: TRBV7-2
J gene: TRBJ1-5
clone size: -
D gene: TRBD1
CDR3 protein: CASRLRQGSNQPQHF
CDR3 DNA: TGTGCCAGCAGACTTAGACAGGGTAGCAATCAGCCCCAGCATTTT

V gene: TRBV4-1
J gene: TRBJ2-6
clone size: -
D gene: TRBD2
CDR3 protein: CASSLGGGAANVLTF
CDR3 DNA: TGCGCCAGCAGCCTTGGGGGGGGTGCGGCCAACGTCCTGACTTTC

V gene: TRBV7-2
J gene: TRBJ2-4
clone size: -
D gene: -
CDR3 protein: CASSSSSALAKNIQYF
CDR3 DNA: TGTGCCAGCAGCTCCTCTAGCGCCCTAGCCAAAAACATTCAGTACTTC

V gene: TRBV5-6
J gene: TRBJ1-2
clone size: once
D gene: -
CDR3 protein: CASSPEGRSYGYTF
CDR3 DNA: TGTGCCAGCAGCCCCGAGGGGCGTAGCTATGGCTACACCTTC

V gene: TRBV10-3
J gene: TRBJ1-6
clone size: -
D gene: -
CDR3 protein: CAITRNLGSPLHF
CDR3 DNA: TGTGCCATCACCCGAAACCTAGGTTCACCCCTCCACTTT

V gene: TRBV6-5
J gene: TRBJ1-1
clone size: -
D gene: -
CDR3 protein: CASMERGTEAFF
CDR3 DNA: TGTGCCAGCATGGAAAGAGGCACTGAAGCTTTCTTT

V gene: TRBV28
J gene: TRBJ2-3
clone size: -
D gene: TRBD2
CDR3 protein: CASSTTDGGSTDTQYF
CDR3 DNA: TGTGCCAGCAGTACCACCGACGGGGGGAGCACAGATACGCAGTATTTT

V gene: TRBV4-3
J gene: TRBJ2-5
clone size: -
D gene: -
CDR3 protein: CASNSSQETQYF
CDR3 DNA: TGCGCCAGCAACAGTTCACAAGAGACCCAGTACTTC

V gene: TRBV5-6
J gene: TRBJ1-5
clone size: -
D gene: -
CDR3 protein: CASSLAEPRDQPQHF
CDR3 DNA: TGTGCCAGCAGCTTGGCAGAGCCGAGGGATCAGCCCCAGCATTTT

V gene: TRBV18
J gene: TRBJ2-1
clone size: -
D gene: -
CDR3 protein: CASSPLGQPGVF
CDR3 DNA: TGTGCCAGCTCACCACTAGGTCAGCCCGGCGTCTTC

V gene: TRBV6-5
J gene: TRBJ2-7
clone size: -
D gene: -
CDR3 protein: CASARDSGSYEQYF
CDR3 DNA: TGTGCCAGCGCTAGGGACAGCGGGTCCTACGAGCAGTACTTC

V gene: TRBV28
J gene: TRBJ1-2
clone size: -
D gene: -
CDR3 protein: CASGDTSHYGYTF
CDR3 DNA: TGTGCCAGCGGTGATACATCGCACTATGGCTACACCTTC

V gene: TRBV27
J gene: TRBJ2-7
clone size: few
D gene: TRBD1
CDR3 protein: CASSPDLGQGATYEQYF
CDR3 DNA: TGTGCCAGCAGTCCCGATTTGGGACAGGGGGCAACCTACGAGCAGTACTTC

V gene: TRBV19
J gene: TRBJ2-7
clone size: -
D gene: -
CDR3 protein: CASSKGALGNEQYF
CDR3 DNA: TGTGCCAGTAGCAAAGGGGCCCTTGGTAACGAGCAGTACTTC

V gene: TRBV18
J gene: TRBJ2-1
clone size: -
D gene: TRBD2
CDR3 protein: CASSQGTSGPYNEQFF
CDR3 DNA: TGTGCCAGCTCCCAAGGGACTAGCGGCCCCTACAATGAGCAGTTCTTC

V gene: TRBV19
J gene: TRBJ1-5
clone size: -
D gene: -
CDR3 protein: CASSTQGGQPQHF
CDR3 DNA: TGTGCCAGTAGTACTCAGGGTGGTCAGCCCCAGCATTTT

V gene: TRBV6-2/TRBV6-3
J gene: TRBJ1-4
clone size: -
D gene: -
CDR3 protein: CASSRTPLAGTVNEKLFF
CDR3 DNA: TGTGCCAGCAGCCGAACACCCCTCGCCGGGACGGTAAACGAAAAACTGTTTTTT

V gene: TRBV4-3
J gene: TRBJ2-7
clone size: -
D gene: -
CDR3 protein: CASSQDHVGRGRTYEQYF
CDR3 DNA: TGCGCCAGCAGCCAAGATCACGTCGGCAGGGGGAGGACCTACGAGCAGTACTTC

V gene: TRBV11-1
J gene: TRBJ2-1
clone size: -
D gene: TRBD2
CDR3 protein: CASSSGYNEQFF
CDR3 DNA: TGTGCCAGCTCTAGCGGATACAATGAGCAGTTCTTC